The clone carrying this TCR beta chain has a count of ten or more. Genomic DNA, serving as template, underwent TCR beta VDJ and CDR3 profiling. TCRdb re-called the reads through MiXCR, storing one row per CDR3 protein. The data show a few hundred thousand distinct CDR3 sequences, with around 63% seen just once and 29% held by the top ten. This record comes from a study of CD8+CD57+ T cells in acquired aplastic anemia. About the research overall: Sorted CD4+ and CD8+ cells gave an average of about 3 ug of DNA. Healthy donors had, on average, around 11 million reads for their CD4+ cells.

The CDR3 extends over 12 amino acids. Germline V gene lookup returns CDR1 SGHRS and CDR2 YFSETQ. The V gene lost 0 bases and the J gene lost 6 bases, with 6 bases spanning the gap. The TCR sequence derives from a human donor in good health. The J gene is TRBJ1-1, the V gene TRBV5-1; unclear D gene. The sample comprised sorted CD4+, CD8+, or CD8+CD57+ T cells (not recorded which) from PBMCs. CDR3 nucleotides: TGCGCCAGCAGCTTGGATTACTCTGAAGCTTTCTTT. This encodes CASSLDYSEAFF.